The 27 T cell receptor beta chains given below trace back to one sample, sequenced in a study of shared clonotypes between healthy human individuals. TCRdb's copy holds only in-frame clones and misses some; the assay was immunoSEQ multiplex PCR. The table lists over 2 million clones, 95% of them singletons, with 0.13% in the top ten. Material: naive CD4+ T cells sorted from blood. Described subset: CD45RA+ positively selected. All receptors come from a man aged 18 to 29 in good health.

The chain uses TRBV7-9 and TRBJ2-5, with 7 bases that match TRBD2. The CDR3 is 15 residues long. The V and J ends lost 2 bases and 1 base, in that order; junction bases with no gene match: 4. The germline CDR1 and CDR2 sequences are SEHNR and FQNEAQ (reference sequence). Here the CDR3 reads CASSLSPSGQETQYF. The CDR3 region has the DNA TGTGCCAGCAGCTTATCGCCTAGCGGCCAAGAGACCCAGTACTTC. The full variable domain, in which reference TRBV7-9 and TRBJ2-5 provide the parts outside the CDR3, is DTGVSQNPRHKITKRGQNVTFRCDPISEHNRLYWYRQTLGQGPEFLTYFQNEAQLEKSRLLSDRFSAERPKGSFSTLEIQRTEQGDSAMYLCASSLSPSGQETQYFGPGTRLLVL.

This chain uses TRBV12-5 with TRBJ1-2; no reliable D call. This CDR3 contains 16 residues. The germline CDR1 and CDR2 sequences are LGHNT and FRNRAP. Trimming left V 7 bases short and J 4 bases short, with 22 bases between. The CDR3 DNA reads TGTGCTAGTGCCCCGGGAGTTGGTCGTTTGAGCTATGGCTACACCTTC. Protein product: CASAPGVGRLSYGYTF.

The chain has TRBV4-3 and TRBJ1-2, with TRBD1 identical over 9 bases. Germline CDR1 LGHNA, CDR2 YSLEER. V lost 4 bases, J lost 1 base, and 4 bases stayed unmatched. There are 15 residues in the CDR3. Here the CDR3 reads CASSPRQGVNYGYTF. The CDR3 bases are TGCGCCAGCAGCCCGAGACAGGGGGTTAACTATGGCTACACCTTC.

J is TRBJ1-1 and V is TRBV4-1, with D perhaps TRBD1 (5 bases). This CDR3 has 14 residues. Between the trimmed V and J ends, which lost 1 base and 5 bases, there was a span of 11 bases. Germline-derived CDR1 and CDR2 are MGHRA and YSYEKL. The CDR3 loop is CASSQVLGVTEAFF. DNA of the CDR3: TGCGCCAGCAGCCAAGTCCTGGGGGTAACTGAAGCTTTCTTT.

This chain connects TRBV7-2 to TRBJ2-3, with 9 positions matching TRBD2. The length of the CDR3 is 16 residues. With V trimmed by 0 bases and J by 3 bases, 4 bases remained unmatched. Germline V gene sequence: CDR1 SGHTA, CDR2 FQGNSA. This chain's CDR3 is CASSLATSGRTDTQYF. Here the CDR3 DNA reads TGTGCCAGCAGCTTAGCCACTAGCGGGCGGACAGATACGCAGTATTTT.

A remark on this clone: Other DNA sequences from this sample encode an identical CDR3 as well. CDR3 region: CASSYSAPVGNSPLHF. CDR3 nucleotides: TGTGCCAGCAGTTACTCCGCTCCAGTTGGAAATTCACCCCTCCACTTT. This chain links TRBV6-5 with TRBJ1-6; no firm D call. With 0 bases removed from V and 7 bases from J, the gap between germline ends came to 13 bases. Germline V gene lookup returns CDR1 MNHEY and CDR2 SVGAGI. This CDR3 spans 16 amino acids.

This CDR3 is CASQAELLAKNIQYF. CDR3 in DNA: TGTGCCAGTCAGGCAGAACTTCTAGCCAAAAACATTCAGTACTTC. The chain is built from TRBV28 and TRBJ2-4; D unresolved. The CDR3 spans 15 residues. Germline V lookup: CDR1 MDHEN, CDR2 SYDVKM. Trimming removed 9 bases from V and 0 bases from J, with 15 bases in between. The variable domain in full, completed from reference TRBV28 and TRBJ2-4, reads DVKVTQSSRYLVKRTGEKVFLECVQDMDHENMFWYRQDPGLGLRLIYFSYDVKMKEKGDIPEGYSVSREKKERFSLILESASTNQTSMYLCASQAELLAKNIQYFGAGTRLSVL.

The CDR3 DNA follows: TGCACCAGCAGCCAAGATCTCGAGTTTTTCACAGATACGCAGTATTTT. This gives the protein CTSSQDLEFFTDTQYF. The chain couples TRBV1 to TRBJ2-3; no DNA check was done on the table's D call, TRBD2. TRBV1 is given as a pseudogene. This CDR3 has 16 amino acids.

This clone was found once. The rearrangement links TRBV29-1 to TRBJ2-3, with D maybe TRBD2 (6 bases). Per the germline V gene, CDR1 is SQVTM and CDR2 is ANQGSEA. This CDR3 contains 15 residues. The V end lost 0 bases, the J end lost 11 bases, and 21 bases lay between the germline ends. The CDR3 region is CSVEDRGTLALGQYF. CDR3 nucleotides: TGCAGCGTTGAAGATCGGGGGACTCTCGCGTTGGGGCAGTATTTT.

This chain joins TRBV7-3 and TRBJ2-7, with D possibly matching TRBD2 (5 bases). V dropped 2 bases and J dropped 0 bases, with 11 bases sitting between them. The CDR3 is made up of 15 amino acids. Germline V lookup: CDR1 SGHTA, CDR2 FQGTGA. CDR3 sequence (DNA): TGTGCCAGCAGCTTATGGAGCGGTAGCTCCTACGAGCAGTACTTC. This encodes CASSLWSGSSYEQYF.

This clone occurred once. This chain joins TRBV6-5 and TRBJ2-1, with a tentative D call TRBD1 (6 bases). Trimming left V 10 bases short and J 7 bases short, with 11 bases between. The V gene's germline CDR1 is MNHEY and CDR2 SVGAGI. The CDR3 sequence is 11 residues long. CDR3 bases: TGTGCCACCACTAGGGGGAATGAGCAGTTCTTC. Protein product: CATTRGNEQFF.

CDR3 nucleotide sequence: TGTGCCAGCAGCAAAGAGACTACAGATACGCAGTATTTT. Its protein product is CASSKETTDTQYF. V is TRBV21-1 and J is TRBJ2-3; the D call in the table, TRBD2, was not verified against the DNA. TRBV21-1 is a pseudogene segment. The CDR3 extends over 13 amino acids.

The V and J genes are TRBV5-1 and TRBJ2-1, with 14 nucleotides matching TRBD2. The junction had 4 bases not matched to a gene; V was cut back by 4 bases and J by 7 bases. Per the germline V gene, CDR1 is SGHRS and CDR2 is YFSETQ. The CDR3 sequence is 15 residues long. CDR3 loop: CASSAGTSGGNEQFF. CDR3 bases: TGCGCCAGCAGCGCAGGGACTAGCGGGGGTAATGAGCAGTTCTTC.

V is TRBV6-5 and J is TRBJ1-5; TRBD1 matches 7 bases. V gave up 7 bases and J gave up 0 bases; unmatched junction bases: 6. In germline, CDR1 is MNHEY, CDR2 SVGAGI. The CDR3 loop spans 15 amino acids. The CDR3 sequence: CASMQGGNSNQPQHF. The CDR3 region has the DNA TGTGCCAGCATGCAGGGGGGAAATAGCAATCAGCCCCAGCATTTT.

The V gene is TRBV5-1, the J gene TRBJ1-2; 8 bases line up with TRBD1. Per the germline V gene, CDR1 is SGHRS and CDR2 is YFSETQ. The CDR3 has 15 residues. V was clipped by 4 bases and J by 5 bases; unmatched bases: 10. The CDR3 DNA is TGCGCCAGCAGCCGGGGACAGGACGCAGGATATGGCTACACCTTC. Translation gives CASSRGQDAGYGYTF. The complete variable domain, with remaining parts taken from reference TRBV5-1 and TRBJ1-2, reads KAGVTQTPRYLIKTRGQQVTLSCSPISGHRSVSWYQQTPGQGLQFLFEYFSETQRNKGNFPGRFSGRQFSNSRSEMNVSTLELGDSALYLCASSRGQDAGYGYTFGSGTRLTVV.

The CDR3 loop reads CAWARESTGVGYNEQFF. The CDR3 bases are TGTGCCTGGGCACGAGAGTCGACAGGGGTCGGCTACAATGAGCAGTTCTTC. The chain is built from TRBV30 and TRBJ2-1; 8 nucleotides match TRBD1. The CDR3 runs to 17 residues. The V and J ends lost 5 bases and 3 bases, in that order; junction bases with no gene match: 15. The germline V gene has CDR1 GTSNPN and CDR2 SVGIG (reference sequence).

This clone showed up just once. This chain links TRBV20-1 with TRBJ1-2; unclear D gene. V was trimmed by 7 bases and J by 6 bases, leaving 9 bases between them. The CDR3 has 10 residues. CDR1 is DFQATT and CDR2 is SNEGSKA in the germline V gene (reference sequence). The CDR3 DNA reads TGCAGTGTCTGGAGGGATGGCTACACCTTC. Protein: CSVWRDGYTF.

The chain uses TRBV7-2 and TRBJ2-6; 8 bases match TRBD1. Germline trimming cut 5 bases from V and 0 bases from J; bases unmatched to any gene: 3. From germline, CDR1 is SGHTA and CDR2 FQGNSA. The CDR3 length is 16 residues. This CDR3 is CASSPQGASGANVLTF. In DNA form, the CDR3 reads TGTGCCAGCAGCCCCCAGGGGGCCTCTGGGGCCAACGTCCTGACTTTC.

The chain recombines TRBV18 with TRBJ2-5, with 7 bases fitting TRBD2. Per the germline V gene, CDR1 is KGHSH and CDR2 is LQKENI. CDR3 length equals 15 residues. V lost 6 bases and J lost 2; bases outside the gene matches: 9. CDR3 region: CASSPAGRSQETQYF. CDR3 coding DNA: TGTGCCAGCTCCCCAGCGGGGAGGAGTCAAGAGACCCAGTACTTC.

CDR3 coding DNA: TGTGCCTGGAGTGTGGGATGGGAGACCCAGTACTTC. Translating it yields CAWSVGWETQYF. The chain couples TRBV30 to TRBJ2-5; D is unresolved. This CDR3 is built from 12 residues. Deletions cut 0 bases from V and 5 bases from J, with 7 bases between. Germline V gives CDR1 GTSNPN, CDR2 SVGIG (reference sequence).

In DNA, the CDR3 is TGTGCCAGCAGTGTATTGAGACAGGGCAATTCACCCCTCCACTTT. It translates to CASSVLRQGNSPLHF. The chain recombines TRBV2 with TRBJ1-6; TRBD1 aligns across 7 bases. CDR3 length equals 15 residues. Germline CDR1 reads SNHLY; CDR2 reads FYNNEI. The J segment lost 7 bases and the V segment lost 4 bases, leaving 7 bases of the junction unmatched.

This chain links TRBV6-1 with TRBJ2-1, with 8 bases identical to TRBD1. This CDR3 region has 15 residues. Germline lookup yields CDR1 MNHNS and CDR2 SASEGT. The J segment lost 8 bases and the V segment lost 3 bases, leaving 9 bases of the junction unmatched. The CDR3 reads CASSETDRGGDEQFF. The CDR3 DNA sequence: TGTGCCAGCAGTGAGACCGACAGGGGAGGTGATGAGCAGTTCTTC.

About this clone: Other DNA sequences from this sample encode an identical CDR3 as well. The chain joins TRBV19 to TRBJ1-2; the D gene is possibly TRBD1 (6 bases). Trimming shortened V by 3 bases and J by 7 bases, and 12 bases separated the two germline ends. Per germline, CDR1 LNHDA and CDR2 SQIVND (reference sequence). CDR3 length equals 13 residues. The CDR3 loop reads CASSIDRSSGYTF. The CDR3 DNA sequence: TGTGCCAGTAGTATTGACAGGTCGAGTGGCTACACCTTC.

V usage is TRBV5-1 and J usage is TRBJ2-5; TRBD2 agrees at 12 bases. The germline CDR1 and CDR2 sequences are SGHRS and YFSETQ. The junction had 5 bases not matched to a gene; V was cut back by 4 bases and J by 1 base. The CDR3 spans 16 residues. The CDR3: CASSSRLAGVQETQYF. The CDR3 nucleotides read TGCGCCAGCAGCAGTCGACTAGCGGGAGTCCAAGAGACCCAGTACTTC. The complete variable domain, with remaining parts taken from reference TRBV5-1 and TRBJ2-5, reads KAGVTQTPRYLIKTRGQQVTLSCSPISGHRSVSWYQQTPGQGLQFLFEYFSETQRNKGNFPGRFSGRQFSNSRSEMNVSTLELGDSALYLCASSSRLAGVQETQYFGPGTRLLVL.

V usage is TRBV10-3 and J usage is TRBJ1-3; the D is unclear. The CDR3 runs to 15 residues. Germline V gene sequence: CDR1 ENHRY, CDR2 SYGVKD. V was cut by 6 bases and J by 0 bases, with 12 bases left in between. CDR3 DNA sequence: TGTGCCATCAGGATCGACCGCCGCTCTGGAAACACCATATATTTT. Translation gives CAIRIDRRSGNTIYF.

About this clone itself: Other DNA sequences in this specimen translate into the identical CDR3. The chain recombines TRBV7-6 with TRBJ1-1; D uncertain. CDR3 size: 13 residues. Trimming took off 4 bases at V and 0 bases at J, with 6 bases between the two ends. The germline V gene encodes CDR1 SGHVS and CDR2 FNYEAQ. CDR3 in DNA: TGTGCCAGCAGCTCCAACATGAACACTGAAGCTTTCTTT. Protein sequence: CASSSNMNTEAFF.

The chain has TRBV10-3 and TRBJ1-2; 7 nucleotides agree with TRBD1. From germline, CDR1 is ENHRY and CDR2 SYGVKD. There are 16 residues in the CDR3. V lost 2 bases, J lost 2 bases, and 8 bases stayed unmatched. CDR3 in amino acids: CAISEARQGGNYGYTF. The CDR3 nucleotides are TGTGCCATCAGTGAGGCCCGACAGGGAGGGAACTATGGCTACACCTTC.